Included here is one TCR beta chain sequence, with context. This CDR3 comprises 15 residues. V shed 1 base, J shed 4 bases, and the junction held 3 bases outside the gene matches. The germline CDR1 and CDR2 sequences are MGHRA and YSYEKL. The data derive from a study of blood T cell repertoires in COVID-19. Participants had their cohort set by participant-reported clinical history. In the authors' workflow: Reference gene primer amplification yielded estimated nucleated cell counts. Generated by immunoSEQ multiplex PCR, the TCRdb table keeps only in-frame clones and is missing some. V and J calls and clone size are as listed in that table; D and trimming were resolved from the DNA. Among over 250,000 clones listed, just under 90% were seen once.

The sequence was obtained from a woman aged 60 to 75 who had recovered from COVID-19. The material sequenced was PBMCs or T cells enriched from blood (not recorded which). V and J are TRBV4-1 and TRBJ2-1; TRBD1 aligns across 8 bases. CDR3 in DNA: TGCGCCAGCAGCCAAGGGACAGGGCGGTACAATGAGCAGTTCTTC. The encoded protein is CASSQGTGRYNEQFF.